The next 22 T cell receptor beta chains were all read from a single sample in a study of T cell changes during pregnancy in multiple sclerosis. Data came from immunoSEQ multiplex PCR; TCRdb stores just in-frame clones and leaves some out. The sample includes about 57,000 clones, approximately 92% of them seen just once. This specimen consisted of CD4+ T cells from peripheral blood mononuclear cells, obtained in the third trimester of pregnancy. All receptors derive from a female donor with multiple sclerosis, enrolled in a pregnancy study.

CDR3 coding DNA: TGTGCCAGTAGTGAACTAGCGGGGGCCCTCTCCTACGAGCAGTACTTC. This translates into CASSELAGALSYEQYF. The genes are TRBV19 and TRBJ2-7, with TRBD2 matching over 11 bases. This CDR3 region has 16 residues. The J segment lost 0 bases and the V segment lost 5 bases, leaving 6 bases of the junction unmatched. Germline loops: CDR1 LNHDA, CDR2 SQIVND (reference sequence).

This rearrangement joins TRBV19 to TRBJ1-5; D may be TRBD1 (5 bases). The CDR3 runs to 17 residues. Germline CDR1 is LNHDA and CDR2 is SQIVND (reference sequence). V lost 1 base, J lost 2 bases, and 15 bases lay in between. The CDR3 sequence is CASSIVRGGWGNQPQHF. Here the CDR3 DNA reads TGTGCCAGTAGTATAGTTCGGGGGGGTTGGGGCAATCAGCCCCAGCATTTT.

The V call is TRBV7-8, the J call TRBJ2-1; the D gene is possibly TRBD2 (6 bases). Germline V gene lookup returns CDR1 SGHVS and CDR2 FQNEAQ. Trimming pared 6 bases from V and 9 bases from J, leaving 21 bases between. The CDR3 loop spans 15 amino acids. Written as DNA, the CDR3 is TGTGCCAGCAGTTACAAGCCGACTAGTTTCAGTGAGCAGTTCTTC. Amino acids: CASSYKPTSFSEQFF.

The V and J genes are TRBV4-2 and TRBJ2-6; the D gene is possibly TRBD2 (6 bases). The CDR3 contains 16 residues. CDR1 LGHNA and CDR2 YNFKEQ come from the germline V gene. Trimming removed 2 bases from V and 4 bases from J, with 12 bases in between. DNA for the CDR3: TGTGCCAGCAGCCAACCCGGGGGAGCCGGGGCCAACGTCCTGACTTTC. Amino acid sequence: CASSQPGGAGANVLTF.

The chain carries TRBV18 and TRBJ2-7; D is possibly TRBD1 (6 bases). The CDR3 extends over 17 amino acids. V lost 4 bases and J lost 2, with 21 bases in between. The V gene's germline CDR1 is KGHSH and CDR2 LQKENI. CDR3 DNA sequence: TGTGCCAGCTCACTGGAGACCACTGGGGGCGGAGCCTACGAGCAGTACTTC. Translation: CASSLETTGGGAYEQYF.

This clone was observed a handful of times. J is TRBJ1-5 and V is TRBV2; D is uncertain. The V end lost 7 bases, the J end lost 3 bases, and 10 bases lay between the germline ends. The CDR3 has 13 residues. Germline V gene data show CDR1 as SNHLY and CDR2 as FYNNEI. The CDR3 spells CASMRVFNQPQHF. The CDR3 bases are TGTGCCAGCATGAGGGTATTCAATCAGCCCCAGCATTTT.

V is TRBV6-6 and J is TRBJ1-3; unclear D gene. The CDR3 consists of 15 residues. With 0 bases removed from V and 5 bases from J, the gap between germline ends came to 11 bases. Germline V gene data show CDR1 as MNHNY and CDR2 as SVGAGI (reference sequence). The CDR3 sequence is CASSYSSEFRNTIYF. DNA for the CDR3: TGTGCCAGCAGTTACTCTTCAGAATTTAGAAACACCATATATTTT.

The chain combines TRBV7-2 with TRBJ1-2; the match to TRBD1 covers 9 bases. V was clipped by 5 bases and J by 4 bases; unmatched bases: 8. The CDR3 covers 15 residues. The germline CDR1 and CDR2 sequences are SGHTA and FQGNSA. The CDR3, as DNA: TGTGCCAGCAGCGACACAGGGGGCAAGGTCTATGGCTACACCTTC. Translating gives CASSDTGGKVYGYTF. Full variable domain (missing parts from reference TRBV7-2 and TRBJ1-2): GAGVSQSPSNKVTEKGKDVELRCDPISGHTALYWYRQSLGQGLEFLIYFQGNSAPDKSGLPSDRFSAERTGGSVSTLTIQRTQQEDSAVYLCASSDTGGKVYGYTFGSGTRLTVV.

The rearrangement uses TRBV6-7 and TRBJ1-1, with D unclear. TRBV6-7 is known as an ORF, though its function is uncertain. V shed 0 bases and J shed 0 bases, with 11 bases lying between them. The CDR3 is 16 amino acids. The CDR3: CASSYSGSIMNTEAFF. The CDR3 bases are TGTGCCAGCAGTTACTCCGGGTCCATCATGAACACTGAAGCTTTCTTT.

The rearrangement joins TRBV9 to TRBJ2-3, with 9 positions matching TRBD1. Germline CDR1 SGDLS, CDR2 YYNGEE. V lost 0 bases and J lost 5; bases outside the gene matches: 4. CDR3 length: 15 residues. CDR3 sequence reads: CASSVVGTGLDTQYF. In nucleotides, the CDR3 is TGTGCCAGCAGCGTAGTAGGGACAGGGCTAGATACGCAGTATTTT.

The V and J genes are TRBV18 and TRBJ1-6; 9 bases map to TRBD1. The germline gives CDR1 KGHSH, CDR2 LQKENI. Trimming at V came to 3 bases and at J to 13 bases, leaving 16 bases not matched to a gene. This CDR3 has 17 amino acids. The CDR3 region is CASSPVQGQGSISPLHF. For the CDR3, the DNA is TGTGCCAGCTCACCGGTCCAGGGACAGGGAAGTATATCCCCCCTCCACTTT.

The rearrangement uses TRBV19 and TRBJ1-5; 10 nucleotides agree with TRBD1. Germline values: CDR1 LNHDA, CDR2 SQIVND (reference sequence). V lost 4 bases and J lost 3; bases outside the gene matches: 3. The CDR3 has 15 residues. CDR3: CASSTGTGVNQPQHF. CDR3 nucleotides: TGTGCCAGTAGTACCGGGACAGGGGTCAATCAGCCCCAGCATTTT.

The genes are TRBV7-9 and TRBJ2-7; 7 nucleotides match TRBD1. Germline CDR1 is SEHNR and CDR2 is FQNEAQ (reference sequence). The CDR3 is made up of 13 amino acids. V lost 0 bases to trimming and J lost 12 bases; unmatched junction nucleotides: 8. CDR3 region: CASSLARDSSSYF. The DNA for the CDR3 is TGTGCCAGCAGCTTAGCCCGGGACAGTTCTTCGTACTTC.

The rearrangement uses TRBV19 and TRBJ2-3; 10 nucleotides agree with TRBD1. V lost 3 bases, J lost 4 bases, and 4 bases stayed unmatched. CDR1 and CDR2 (germline): LNHDA, SQIVND (reference sequence). This CDR3 has 15 amino acids. This CDR3 reads CASSIGDRGADTQYF. The CDR3 DNA follows: TGTGCCAGTAGTATTGGGGACAGGGGTGCAGATACGCAGTATTTT.

This chain uses TRBV6-5 with TRBJ2-7; no reliable D call. V lost 2 bases, J lost 2 bases, and 7 bases lay in between. CDR3 length: 13 residues. In germline, CDR1 is MNHEY, CDR2 SVGAGI. This CDR3 reads CASSYAGTYEQYF. The CDR3 DNA follows: TGTGCCAGCAGTTACGCAGGAACCTACGAGCAGTACTTC.

The chain has TRBV5-5 and TRBJ1-6, with D possibly being TRBD1 (6 bases). Germline V gene sequence: CDR1 SGHKS, CDR2 YYEKEE (reference sequence). The V and J ends lost 4 bases and 4 bases respectively, with 15 bases between them. The CDR3 covers 16 residues. In DNA, the CDR3 is TGTGCCAGCAGCCCCGGGGGGACATATTATAATTCACCCCTCCACTTT. This codes for CASSPGGTYYNSPLHF.

This chain connects TRBV27 to TRBJ2-3; 9 nucleotides match TRBD2. The CDR3 is 16 residues long. The J segment lost 2 bases and the V segment lost 8 bases, leaving 11 bases of the junction unmatched. Germline V gene data show CDR1 as MNHEY and CDR2 as SMNVEV (reference sequence). The CDR3 DNA is TGTGCCAGCTGGGGGGTAGCGGGGGCCGTCACAGATACGCAGTATTTT. This codes for CASWGVAGAVTDTQYF.

This chain links TRBV10-3 with TRBJ1-5; 7 bases map to TRBD1. V dropped 0 bases and J dropped 0; count of bases not matched to a gene: 8. Germline CDR1 reads ENHRY; CDR2 reads SYGVKD. The CDR3 spans 18 residues. For the CDR3, the DNA is TGTGCCATCAGTGAGTCGCGTTTGTCAGGGGGTAGCAATCAGCCCCAGCATTTT. Encoded protein: CAISESRLSGGSNQPQHF.

This chain links TRBV7-3 with TRBJ2-1; 8 nucleotides agree with TRBD1. J was trimmed by 7 bases and V by 5 bases; bases with no gene match: 10. The germline V gene has CDR1 SGHTA and CDR2 FQGTGA. The CDR3 spans 15 residues. This CDR3 is CASSPLFHRGNEQFF. DNA of the CDR3: TGTGCCAGCAGCCCCTTATTCCACAGGGGGAATGAGCAGTTCTTC.

The J gene is TRBJ1-1, the V gene TRBV25-1; no clear D. The V gene lost 5 bases and the J gene lost 6 bases, with 7 bases spanning the gap. CDR3 size: 11 residues. Germline assignment: CDR1 MGHDK and CDR2 SYGVNS. Written as DNA, the CDR3 is TGTGCCAGCAGTCAACTCGCTGAAGCTTTCTTT. Its protein is CASSQLAEAFF.

The chain employs TRBV9 and TRBJ2-3; tentatively, D is TRBD2 (7 bases). Trimming stripped 4 bases from V and 5 bases from J, with 20 bases between. The CDR3 sequence is 16 residues long. CDR1 is SGDLS, CDR2 YYNGEE, per germline. The CDR3 DNA follows: TGTGCCAGCAGCCGTGGACGCCGGGGGGCTGGAGATACGCAGTATTTT. Translation: CASSRGRRGAGDTQYF. Drawing the rest from reference TRBV9 and TRBJ2-3, the complete variable domain is DSGVTQTPKHLITATGQRVTLRCSPRSGDLSVYWYQQSLDQGLQFLIQYYNGEERAKGNILERFSAQQFPDLHSELNLSSLELGDSALYFCASSRGRRGAGDTQYFGPGTRLTVL.

The CDR3 loop is CASRTGNDYGYTF. CDR3 nucleotides: TGTGCCAGCAGAACAGGGAACGACTATGGCTACACCTTC. This sequence joins TRBV19 and TRBJ1-2, with D perhaps matching TRBD1 (6 bases). Trimming took 9 bases from V and 3 from J, leaving 14 bases between them. CDR3 length: 13 amino acids. Germline-derived CDR1 and CDR2 are LNHDA and SQIVND (reference sequence).